The 25 T cell receptor beta chains below were found in one sample sequenced in a study of cytomegalovirus exposure and HLA in healthy donors. PCR amplification relied on 60 Vbeta primers (plus 13 Jbeta primers). Assay: immunoSEQ multiplex PCR; the TCRdb copy retains only in-frame clones and omits some. The sample records 120,000 or so clones, roughly 75% being singletons. Sequencing input: PBMCs. These receptor sequences come from a female donor in good health and CMV-seronegative.

The chain carries TRBV6-1 and TRBJ2-3, with TRBD2 as a possible D gene (6 bases). Trimming left V 7 bases short and J 2 bases short, with 13 bases between. Per germline, CDR1 MNHNS and CDR2 SASEGT. CDR3 length equals 14 residues. DNA for the CDR3: TGTGCCAGCATCCCCAGCGGGTACACAGATACGCAGTATTTT. This encodes CASIPSGYTDTQYF.

The V and J genes are TRBV27 and TRBJ1-5; D perhaps matches TRBD1 (5 bases). Germline CDR1 and CDR2: MNHEY and SMNVEV (reference sequence). Trimming cost V 6 bases and J 3 bases, with 12 bases left between them. The CDR3 has 14 amino acids. The CDR3 sequence: CASRLQASNQPQHF. CDR3 sequence (DNA): TGTGCCAGCAGACTACAGGCCTCCAATCAGCCCCAGCATTTT.

The chain recombines TRBV7-8 with TRBJ2-1; D is possibly TRBD2 (5 bases). Between the trimmed V and J ends, which lost 5 bases and 5 bases, there was a span of 13 bases. The CDR3 consists of 14 residues. Germline CDR1 SGHVS, CDR2 FQNEAQ. CDR3 protein: CASSPLGIHNEQFF. Written as DNA, the CDR3 is TGTGCCAGCAGCCCTCTCGGGATTCACAATGAGCAGTTCTTC.

The V call is TRBV7-2, the J call TRBJ2-1; TRBD2 might be the D (6 bases). CDR1 is SGHTA, CDR2 FQGNSA, per germline. V lost 1 base and J 5 bases, leaving 12 bases between the germline ends. There are 15 residues in the CDR3. The CDR3 loop is CASSLDGGRNNEQFF. CDR3 coding DNA: TGTGCCAGCAGCTTAGACGGGGGACGTAACAATGAGCAGTTCTTC.

The chain uses TRBV11-2 and TRBJ2-6, with TRBD1 as a possible D gene (5 bases). V lost 6 bases and J lost 0, with 12 bases in between. This CDR3 region has 16 residues. Per the germline V gene, CDR1 is SGHAT and CDR2 is FQNNGV. This CDR3 reads CASSQDRYSGANVLTF. The CDR3 DNA is TGTGCCAGCAGTCAAGACAGATACTCTGGGGCCAACGTCCTGACTTTC.

This chain joins TRBV7-8 and TRBJ1-1; D gene ambiguous. The germline gives CDR1 SGHVS, CDR2 FQNEAQ. V lost 4 bases and J lost 6, with 12 bases in between. This CDR3 has 13 residues. CDR3 sequence reads: CASSSQSRAEAFF. The CDR3 DNA reads as TGTGCCAGCAGCTCCCAGTCTCGGGCTGAAGCTTTCTTT.

The chain has TRBV27 and TRBJ2-1, with 10 positions matching TRBD2. CDR1 is MNHEY and CDR2 is SMNVEV in the germline V gene (reference sequence). The V segment lost 0 bases and the J segment 7 bases; nucleotides outside the gene matches: 6. The CDR3 runs 16 residues. DNA of the CDR3: TGTGCCAGCAGTTTATCAGCGGGAGGGCCGAATAATGAGCAGTTCTTC. Its translation is CASSLSAGGPNNEQFF.

V and J are TRBV10-1 and TRBJ1-5; TRBD1 might be the D (5 bases). The CDR3 consists of 13 residues. Per the germline V gene, CDR1 is WNHNN and CDR2 is SYGVQD (reference sequence). The ends were cut back, 5 bases at V and 2 bases at J, with 7 bases in the middle. As DNA, the CDR3 is TGCGCCAGCAGTCCGACAGGCAATCAGCCCCAGCATTTT. Residues: CASSPTGNQPQHF.

In its sample, this clone was seen a few times. CDR3 loop: CASLTQQGFGTEAFF. The CDR3 nucleotides are TGTGCCAGCCTTACCCAACAGGGTTTCGGCACTGAAGCTTTCTTT. The V and J genes are TRBV2 and TRBJ1-1; D might be TRBD1 (6 bases). The CDR3 is 15 residues long. Trimming took off 8 bases at V and 4 bases at J, with 20 bases between the two ends. From germline, CDR1 is SNHLY and CDR2 FYNNEI.

Worth noting for this clone: Different DNA sequences within this sample yield the same CDR3. The genes are TRBV5-1 and TRBJ2-1; a weak D match, TRBD2 (7 bases). Germline lookup yields CDR1 SGHRS and CDR2 YFSETQ. This CDR3 contains 15 residues. Trimming removed 4 bases at V and 4 bases at J, with 15 bases between. The CDR3 DNA follows: TGCGCCAGCAGCCCCGGGGGGCAGGGGTACAATGAGCAGTTCTTC. Its translation: CASSPGGQGYNEQFF.

DNA of the CDR3: TGTGCCTGGAGGGCACTCGAAAGCAGGTACACCTTC. This translates into CAWRALESRYTF. V is TRBV30 and J is TRBJ1-2, with D uncertain. This CDR3 is built from 12 residues. Germline loops: CDR1 GTSNPN, CDR2 SVGIG (reference sequence). V lost 3 bases, J lost 11 bases, and 16 bases lay in between.

The gene calls are TRBV29-1 and TRBJ1-5; 8 nucleotides line up with TRBD1. Germline V lookup: CDR1 SQVTM, CDR2 ANQGSEA. There are 14 residues in the CDR3. J was trimmed by 6 bases and V by 6 bases; bases with no gene match: 10. Here the CDR3 reads CSVTWTGTTQPQHF. The CDR3 nucleotides are TGCAGCGTAACCTGGACAGGGACTACTCAGCCCCAGCATTTT. Combining the CDR3 with reference TRBV29-1 and TRBJ1-5 gives the whole variable domain SAVISQKPSRDICQRGTSLTIQCQVDSQVTMMFWYRQQPGQSLTLIATANQGSEATYESGFVIDKFPISRPNLTFSTLTVSNMSPEDSSIYLCSVTWTGTTQPQHFGDGTRLSIL.

In its sample, this clone was seen once. The V gene is TRBV5-5, the J gene TRBJ1-4; 7 nucleotides match TRBD1. The trim removed 1 base at V and 5 bases at J, leaving 8 bases unmatched. There are 16 residues in the CDR3. Germline V gives CDR1 SGHKS, CDR2 YYEKEE (reference sequence). The CDR3 loop reads CASSLNPAGGNEKLFF. The CDR3 region has the DNA TGTGCCAGCAGCTTGAATCCCGCAGGGGGAAATGAAAAACTGTTTTTT.

V is TRBV7-3 and J is TRBJ2-1; D is undetermined. The CDR3 has 13 residues. Between the trimmed V and J ends, which lost 2 bases and 6 bases, there was a span of 8 bases. The V gene's germline CDR1 is SGHTA and CDR2 FQGTGA. The CDR3 is CASSLDQANEQFF. CDR3 in DNA: TGTGCCAGCAGCTTAGATCAGGCCAATGAGCAGTTCTTC.

V and J are TRBV19 and TRBJ2-5; 7 bases align to TRBD1. Germline assignment: CDR1 LNHDA and CDR2 SQIVND (reference sequence). J was trimmed by 2 bases and V by 1 base; bases with no gene match: 7. The CDR3 consists of 16 residues. The CDR3 nucleotides read TGTGCCAGTAGTATAGGGGGACAGACATTACAAGAGACCCAGTACTTC. Protein product: CASSIGGQTLQETQYF.

The chain employs TRBV6-5 and TRBJ2-3; 11 bases map to TRBD2. The CDR3 consists of 15 residues. The germline V gene encodes CDR1 MNHEY and CDR2 SVGAGI. V was clipped by 6 bases and J by 4 bases; unmatched bases: 6. DNA of the CDR3: TGTGCCAGCAGCCGTAGCGGGGGGGCCTCAGATACGCAGTATTTT. It encodes CASSRSGGASDTQYF.

The CDR3 region has the DNA TGTGCCTGGAGTCTTGCCTACAATGAGCAGTTCTTC. This encodes CAWSLAYNEQFF. The chain uses TRBV30 and TRBJ2-1, with unresolved D. Germline CDR1 and CDR2: GTSNPN and SVGIG (reference sequence). This CDR3 is 12 amino acids long. V was pared by 2 bases and J by 2 bases, with 4 bases between.

CDR3 region: CASSSGGQSGGFEQYF. CDR3 DNA sequence: TGTGCCAGCTCCTCAGGGGGACAGTCTGGAGGGTTCGAGCAGTACTTC. The V and J genes are TRBV18 and TRBJ2-7, with D possibly TRBD1 on 7 matching bases. V was trimmed by 6 bases and J by 6 bases, leaving 24 bases between them. The CDR3 runs 16 residues. Germline V lookup: CDR1 KGHSH, CDR2 LQKENI.

This clone was detected only once. This chain uses TRBV6-1 with TRBJ1-1; no firm D call. The ends were cut back, 6 bases at V and 8 bases at J, with 16 bases in the middle. From germline, CDR1 is MNHNS and CDR2 SASEGT. CDR3 length equals 13 residues. The CDR3: CASSGEARREAFF. The CDR3 bases are TGTGCCAGCAGCGGGGAGGCGAGGCGGGAAGCTTTCTTT.

V and J are TRBV5-5 and TRBJ1-6; D gene unclear. Germline V lookup: CDR1 SGHKS, CDR2 YYEKEE (reference sequence). V was pared by 1 base and J by 10 bases, with 15 bases between. The CDR3 totals 15 residues. The CDR3 loop reads CASSLISGLRSPLHF. CDR3 DNA: TGTGCCAGCAGCTTGATTTCTGGCCTCAGGTCACCCCTCCACTTT.

The V and J genes are TRBV30 and TRBJ2-1; D not certain. Germline V gene data show CDR1 as GTSNPN and CDR2 as SVGIG (reference sequence). The ends were cut back, 5 bases at V and 8 bases at J, with 10 bases in the middle. The CDR3 is 11 amino acids. The CDR3 loop reads CAWATKYEQFF. CDR3 DNA: TGTGCCTGGGCTACCAAATATGAGCAGTTCTTC.

This clone was counted only a few times. The J gene is TRBJ1-1, the V gene TRBV7-3; the D is unclear. CDR3 length equals 13 residues. From germline, CDR1 is SGHTA and CDR2 FQGTGA. The V end lost 3 bases, the J end lost 0 bases, and 5 bases lay between the germline ends. For the CDR3, the DNA is TGTGCCAGCAGCTTGTCCATGAACACTGAAGCTTTCTTT. Encoded protein: CASSLSMNTEAFF.

This clone was detected only once. In DNA, the CDR3 is TGTGCCAGCAGTTTCCCCGACAGGGACGAGCAGTACTTC. Translated: CASSFPDRDEQYF. The V and J genes are TRBV28 and TRBJ2-7; TRBD1 aligns across 7 bases. Germline-derived CDR1 and CDR2 are MDHEN and SYDVKM. Unmatched junction bases numbered 4, after V lost 3 bases and J lost 5 bases. This CDR3 region has 13 residues.

The chain combines TRBV5-1 with TRBJ2-7; weak D call: TRBD1 (6 bases). Trimming pared 4 bases from V and 3 bases from J, leaving 14 bases between. This CDR3 has 14 amino acids. Germline V lookup: CDR1 SGHRS, CDR2 YFSETQ. The CDR3 spells CASSPSGTHYEQYF. CDR3 coding DNA: TGCGCCAGCAGCCCGTCCGGGACACACTACGAGCAGTACTTC.

The chain recombines TRBV30 with TRBJ2-3; TRBD2 matches 9 bases. The V and J ends lost 3 bases and 5 bases, in that order; junction bases with no gene match: 6. The germline V gene has CDR1 GTSNPN and CDR2 SVGIG (reference sequence). The CDR3 contains 14 residues. The CDR3, as DNA: TGTGCCTGGAGCTTCATTAGCGGGGGAGATACGCAGTATTTT. Residues: CAWSFISGGDTQYF.